Shown below are 16 T cell receptor beta chains from a single sample sequenced in a study of OX40 agonist ivuxolimab in advanced cancers. Repertoires were generated with immunoSEQ multiplex PCR, while TCRdb's copy carries only in-frame clones and drops some. The data show about 48,000 clones, approximately 79% seen once. Sequencing used CD4+ or CD8+ T cells sorted from blood, obtained in a trial of the OX40 agonist ivuxolimab. These receptors originate from an adult with an advanced solid tumor such as melanoma, head and neck, liver or kidney cancer.

The gene calls are TRBV7-2 and TRBJ2-7, with a possible D match to TRBD1 (6 bases). Germline CDR1 reads SGHTA; CDR2 reads FQGNSA. The CDR3 covers 14 residues. The V end was cut by 1 base, the J end by 3 bases, with 10 bases between. CDR3 coding DNA: TGTGCCAGCAGCTTAGGACAGGCCTACTACGAGCAGTACTTC. Translation gives CASSLGQAYYEQYF.

CDR3 amino acids: CASSLSASGAYEQYF. Here the CDR3 DNA reads TGTGCCAGCAGCTTAAGTGCAAGCGGAGCCTACGAGCAGTACTTC. The V call is TRBV7-2, the J call TRBJ2-7, with D tentatively TRBD2 (5 bases). The CDR3 length is 15 residues. Trimming removed 2 bases from V and 2 bases from J, with 13 bases in between. The V gene's germline CDR1 is SGHTA and CDR2 FQGNSA.

The V call is TRBV7-8, the J call TRBJ1-1; no clear D gene. V was clipped by 10 bases and J by 0 bases, with 15 bases between them. The CDR3 sequence is 14 residues long. CDR1 is SGHVS and CDR2 is FQNEAQ in the germline V gene. The CDR3: CATQPTEMNTEAFF. Written as DNA, the CDR3 is TGTGCCACCCAACCCACTGAAATGAACACTGAAGCTTTCTTT.

The V call is TRBV28, the J call TRBJ2-4; D is perhaps TRBD2 (5 bases). Trimming stripped 8 bases from V and 6 bases from J, with 5 bases between. Germline V gives CDR1 MDHEN, CDR2 SYDVKM. The CDR3 consists of 10 residues. CDR3 region: CASGRNIQYF. As DNA, the CDR3 is TGTGCCAGCGGGAGAAACATTCAGTACTTC.

Worth noting for this clone: Other DNA sequences in this sample translate to the same CDR3. The CDR3 DNA follows: TGTGCCAGTAGTATAGGACGGCAATCCTACGAGCAGTACTTC. This encodes CASSIGRQSYEQYF. This chain connects TRBV19 to TRBJ2-7, with unresolved D. Germline V gene sequence: CDR1 LNHDA, CDR2 SQIVND (reference sequence). The V end lost 1 base, the J end lost 1 base, and 8 bases lay between the germline ends. The CDR3 spans 14 residues.

This chain links TRBV29-1 with TRBJ2-7; D remains ambiguous. CDR1 SQVTM and CDR2 ANQGSEA come from the germline V gene. The germline V and J ends were trimmed by 7 bases and 4 bases, with 14 bases remaining between them. The CDR3 totals 12 residues. The CDR3, as DNA: TGCAGCGCTAGTAGGAATGGGTACGAGCAGTACTTC. This gives the protein CSASRNGYEQYF.

In its sample, this clone was seen a few times. The gene calls are TRBV28 and TRBJ2-1, with D hard to call. CDR1 and CDR2 (germline): MDHEN, SYDVKM. V was cut by 2 bases and J by 10 bases, with 9 bases left in between. CDR3 length: 12 residues. In DNA form, the CDR3 reads TGTGCCAGCAGTTTACCCGGTTTGGAGCAGTTCTTC. Translated: CASSLPGLEQFF. Based on the CDR3 plus reference TRBV28 and TRBJ2-1, the full variable domain is DVKVTQSSRYLVKRTGEKVFLECVQDMDHENMFWYRQDPGLGLRLIYFSYDVKMKEKGDIPEGYSVSREKKERFSLILESASTNQTSMYLCASSLPGLEQFFGPGTRLTVL.

V and J are TRBV6-5 and TRBJ2-5; D perhaps matches TRBD2 (6 bases). V lost 4 bases and J 7 bases, leaving 13 bases between the germline ends. In germline, CDR1 is MNHEY, CDR2 SVGAGI. The CDR3 consists of 13 residues. The DNA of the CDR3 is TGTGCCAGCAGTTCGGGACTGTGGAGGACCCAGTACTTC. Its translation: CASSSGLWRTQYF.

This clone occurred once. The chain couples TRBV7-3 to TRBJ2-7; 9 nucleotides align to TRBD1. The CDR3 has 14 residues. Germline V gene lookup returns CDR1 SGHTA and CDR2 FQGTGA. J was trimmed by 5 bases and V by 3 bases; bases with no gene match: 5. CDR3 loop: CASSFQGQGDEQYF. The CDR3 DNA reads TGTGCCAGCAGCTTTCAGGGACAGGGCGACGAGCAGTACTTC.

This sequence joins TRBV5-1 and TRBJ2-3; 9 nucleotides line up with TRBD1. Losses at the gene ends were 4 bases for V and 6 bases for J; bases not matched to a gene: 12. This CDR3 spans 16 amino acids. CDR1 SGHRS and CDR2 YFSETQ come from the germline V gene. The CDR3 region has the DNA TGCGCCAGCAGCCCCCGGGACAGGGCCCATTGGGATACGCAGTATTTT. This sequence encodes CASSPRDRAHWDTQYF.

The rearrangement joins TRBV7-9 to TRBJ2-1; 8 nucleotides agree with TRBD2. The CDR3 covers 15 residues. The J segment lost 15 bases and the V segment lost 5 bases, leaving 18 bases of the junction unmatched. Germline-derived CDR1 and CDR2 are SEHNR and FQNEAQ (reference sequence). The CDR3 region has the DNA TGTGCCAGCAGCCCGCGGGAAGCGGGAGCCATATCGGCGTTCTTC. Translation gives CASSPREAGAISAFF.

This chain links TRBV11-2 with TRBJ2-7; TRBD1 agrees at 7 bases. Germline trimming cut 4 bases from V and 7 bases from J; bases unmatched to any gene: 7. The CDR3 runs 13 residues. Germline V gene data show CDR1 as SGHAT and CDR2 as FQNNGV. DNA of the CDR3: TGTGCCAGCAGCTCCTGGGCAGGGGGAGAGCAGTACTTC. Translating gives CASSSWAGGEQYF.

The chain has TRBV2 and TRBJ2-2; D not resolved. V lost 4 bases and J 0 bases, leaving 12 bases between the germline ends. There are 16 residues in the CDR3. The germline CDR1 and CDR2 sequences are SNHLY and FYNNEI. CDR3 in DNA: TGTGCCAGCAGTGTCATGAGCGCCGCGAACACCGGGGAGCTGTTTTTT. Protein sequence: CASSVMSAANTGELFF.

The chain has TRBV2 and TRBJ2-1, with 8 bases aligning to TRBD2. Looked up from germline, CDR1 is SNHLY and CDR2 is FYNNEI. The length of the CDR3 is 15 residues. Trimming cost V 6 bases and J 4 bases; bases outside gene matches: 8. This CDR3 reads CASRLAGFRYNEQFF. The CDR3 DNA sequence: TGTGCCAGCAGATTAGCGGGGTTTCGATACAATGAGCAGTTCTTC.

The rearrangement joins TRBV7-9 to TRBJ1-1; 7 nucleotides match TRBD1. This CDR3 has 16 residues. J was trimmed by 6 bases and V by 4 bases; bases with no gene match: 14. Germline CDR1 is SEHNR and CDR2 is FQNEAQ (reference sequence). CDR3 DNA: TGTGCCAGCAGCTATGATGGAGGGACAGTTAGTTCTGAAGCTTTCTTT. Its translation is CASSYDGGTVSSEAFF.

The chain combines TRBV7-9 with TRBJ1-3, with D uncertain. The CDR3 has 15 amino acids. From germline, CDR1 is SEHNR and CDR2 FQNEAQ (reference sequence). The germline V and J ends were trimmed by 0 bases and 0 bases, with 6 bases remaining between them. As DNA, the CDR3 is TGTGCCAGCAGCTTAGCCGCCGGCTCTGGAAACACCATATATTTT. Translating it yields CASSLAAGSGNTIYF.